What follows are 30 T cell receptor beta chains derived from one specimen sequenced in a study of regulatory T cells in long-lasting Graves disease. TCR beta libraries were built with iRepertoire HTBI primers and Arm-PCR of CDR3 regions. One entry per CDR3 protein results from TCRdb running MiXCR on the multiplex PCR reads. The table includes hundreds of thousands of distinct CDR3 sequences, about 14% detected once. Time point: newly diagnosed GD, antithyroid drugs for less than 3 months. Extracted RNA from PBMCs served as the source of the TCR library. This specimen was peripheral blood mononuclear cells (PBMCs), taken at new diagnosis, from a patient treated with antithyroid drugs. The receptors here all came from a female donor with Graves disease.

This sequence joins TRBV28 and TRBJ1-1, with unresolved D. The CDR3 is 14 residues long. From germline, CDR1 is MDHEN and CDR2 SYDVKM. V gave up 2 bases and J gave up 1 base, with 8 bases separating them. The CDR3 protein is CASSLVRKNTEAFF. For the CDR3, the DNA is TGTGCCAGCAGTTTAGTCAGAAAGAACACTGAAGCTTTCTTT.

At least ten counts were recorded for this clonotype. The J gene is TRBJ2-3, the V gene TRBV24-1; D is undetermined. With 4 bases removed from V and 6 bases from J, the gap between germline ends came to 7 bases. This CDR3 has 12 amino acids. CDR1 is KGHDR, CDR2 SFDVKD, per germline. CDR3 in DNA: TGTGCCACCAGTGACGCAAGGGATACGCAGTATTTT. This gives the protein CATSDARDTQYF.

The table lists this clonotype with many counts. V gene TRBV12-3 or TRBV12-4 combines with J gene TRBJ2-7, with 10 nucleotides matching TRBD2. The CDR3 is made up of 16 amino acids. Trimming cost V 1 base and J 12 bases; bases outside gene matches: 15. In DNA form, the CDR3 reads TGTGCCAGCAGTTTAGGGGCGGCTAGCGGGAGCTCGGCGCTGTACTTC. As protein: CASSLGAASGSSALYF.

CDR3 DNA: TGTGCCAGCAGTATCCGGGACAGAGATAATTCACCCCTCCACTTT. This gives the protein CASSIRDRDNSPLHF. The chain has TRBV9 and TRBJ1-6, with TRBD1 identical over 7 bases. CDR3 length: 15 amino acids. CDR1 is SGDLS and CDR2 is YYNGEE in the germline V gene. The V gene end was trimmed by 5 bases and the J gene end by 5 bases; junction bases not matched to a gene: 7.

The chain couples TRBV20-1 to TRBJ2-4, with D perhaps given as TRBD1 or TRBD2 (5 bases each). CDR1 and CDR2 (germline): DFQATT, SNEGSKA (reference sequence). The CDR3 sequence is 19 residues long. The CDR3, as DNA: TGCAGCTTCAGGGCCGGGACCCCGAGTCGATTACTAGCCAAAAACATTCAGTACTTC. It yields the protein CSFRAGTPSRLLAKNIQYF.

For this clonotype: A far larger clone is a single base away, which makes a read error likely. This chain connects TRBV7-2 to TRBJ2-3, with a tentative D call TRBD2 (5 bases). The end of the DNA aligns better with TRBJ2-7, so the J call may be wrong. The germline V gene encodes CDR1 SGHTA and CDR2 FQGNSA. This CDR3 is 15 amino acids long. The CDR3 coding sequence is TGTGCCAGCAGCTTATCCGCAAGGGAGATCTACAAGCAGTACTTC. The encoded protein is CASSLSAREIYKQYF.

This clonotype showed up many times. This chain joins TRBV6-1 and TRBJ2-2, with D possibly being TRBD2 (6 bases). CDR1 and CDR2 from the germline V gene are MNHNS and SASEGT. Between the trimmed V and J ends, which lost 4 bases and 4 bases, there was a span of 13 bases. CDR3 size: 15 residues. The CDR3 nucleotides are TGTGCCAGCAGTGGGCCTGGAGGGCTCACCGGGGAGCTGTTTTTT. Translation: CASSGPGGLTGELFF.

The chain joins TRBV30 to TRBJ2-7, with 9 bases matching TRBD2. V lost 1 base, J lost 5 bases, and 6 bases stayed unmatched. The length of the CDR3 is 14 residues. Germline V gives CDR1 GTSNPN, CDR2 SVGIG (reference sequence). CDR3: CAWSGAGGFDEQYF. The CDR3, as DNA: TGTGCCTGGAGTGGAGCGGGAGGCTTCGACGAGCAGTACTTC.

The chain links TRBV9 to TRBJ2-3; 12 nucleotides align to TRBD2. The ends lost 4 bases at V and 6 bases at J; junction bases unmatched: 18. The CDR3 has 19 residues. Germline V gives CDR1 SGDLS, CDR2 YYNGEE. The chain's CDR3 is CASSPRLAGGPGSVDTQYF. For the CDR3, the DNA is TGTGCCAGCAGCCCTCGCCTAGCGGGGGGGCCTGGGTCAGTGGATACGCAGTATTTT. The variable domain in full, with the rest retrieved from reference TRBV9 and TRBJ2-3, is DSGVTQTPKHLITATGQRVTLRCSPRSGDLSVYWYQQSLDQGLQFLIQYYNGEERAKGNILERFSAQQFPDLHSELNLSSLELGDSALYFCASSPRLAGGPGSVDTQYFGPGTRLTVL.

This clonotype was counted many times. Written as DNA, the CDR3 is TGCAGCGTTGAGTGGGGTACGGGACAAGAGACCCAGTACTTC. Translating it yields CSVEWGTGQETQYF. The chain has TRBV29-1 and TRBJ2-5; D might be TRBD2 (5 bases). This CDR3 is built from 14 residues. V shed 3 bases and J shed 2 bases, with 13 bases lying between them. Germline CDR1 is SQVTM and CDR2 is ANQGSEA. Complete variable domain (other parts from reference TRBV29-1 and TRBJ2-5): SAVISQKPSRDICQRGTSLTIQCQVDSQVTMMFWYRQQPGQSLTLIATANQGSEATYESGFVIDKFPISRPNLTFSTLTVSNMSPEDSSIYLCSVEWGTGQETQYFGPGTRLLVL.

This clonotype was picked up many times. This sequence joins TRBV13 and TRBJ1-2; a possible D gene is TRBD1 (5 bases). The length of the CDR3 is 16 residues. Per germline, CDR1 PRHDT and CDR2 FYEKMQ (reference sequence). V was clipped by 8 bases and J by 1 base, with 20 bases between them. The CDR3 is CASATTRGGDNYGYTF. CDR3 nucleotides: TGTGCCAGCGCCACTACCCGGGGAGGGGATAACTATGGCTACACCTTC.

V gene TRBV27 combines with J gene TRBJ2-1; 8 bases map to TRBD2. J lost 6 bases, V lost 7 bases, and 5 bases had no gene match. This CDR3 spans 13 amino acids. The germline gives CDR1 MNHEY, CDR2 SMNVEV (reference sequence). The CDR3 DNA follows: TGTGCCAGCAAGGGACTAGTCGGCAATGAGCAGTTCTTC. This translates into CASKGLVGNEQFF.

Many counts were recorded for this clonotype. The V and J genes are TRBV5-5 and TRBJ1-3; D unclear. Germline V CDR1 and CDR2: SGHKS, YYEKEE (reference sequence). Trimming shortened V by 3 bases and J by 4 bases, and 14 bases separated the two germline ends. CDR3 size: 15 residues. The CDR3 is CASSSESRGGNTIYF. CDR3 bases: TGTGCCAGCAGCTCTGAGTCGCGAGGGGGAAACACCATATATTTT. The variable domain in full, completed from reference TRBV5-5 and TRBJ1-3, reads DAGVTQSPTHLIKTRGQQVTLRCSPISGHKSVSWYQQVLGQGPQFIFQYYEKEERGRGNFPDRFSARQFPNYSSELNVNALLLGDSALYLCASSSESRGGNTIYFGEGSWLTVV.

This clonotype has only a few counts. The rearrangement uses TRBV4-1 and TRBJ2-5; unclear D gene. CDR3 length: 16 amino acids. Trimming pared 4 bases from V and 5 bases from J, leaving 20 bases between. The germline CDR1 and CDR2 sequences are MGHRA and YSYEKL. The CDR3 sequence is CASSPYSDPPGETQYF. The CDR3 DNA sequence: TGCGCCAGCAGCCCGTATTCGGACCCTCCCGGGGAGACCCAGTACTTC.

This clonotype was seen a single time. A much larger clone is a single base away; this may be a read error. V gene TRBV7-7 combines with J gene TRBJ2-1; TRBD1 or TRBD2 may be the D gene (6 bases each). The germline V gene has CDR1 SSHAT and CDR2 FNYEAQ (reference sequence). The CDR3 extends over 15 amino acids. The CDR3 spells CTSSPRDNSYNEQFF. The CDR3 DNA reads TGTACTAGCAGCCCACGGGACAACTCCTACAATGAGCAGTTCTTC.

This clonotype was found many times. The chain joins TRBV20-1 to TRBJ1-2; D possibly corresponds to TRBD1 (5 bases). Germline lookup yields CDR1 DFQATT and CDR2 SNEGSKA (reference sequence). The CDR3 spans 18 residues. Trimming took 0 bases from V and 0 from J, leaving 20 bases between them. The CDR3 nucleotides read TGCAGTGCTAGAGATCCGGGGGGGGGGTCTATAGCTAACTATGGCTACACCTTC. Its protein is CSARDPGGGSIANYGYTF.

This clonotype was seen repeatedly, ten times or more. This sequence joins TRBV24-1 and TRBJ2-1, with TRBD2 identical over 8 bases. Germline lookup yields CDR1 KGHDR and CDR2 SFDVKD. The CDR3 covers 16 residues. The ends lost 4 bases at V and 2 bases at J; junction bases unmatched: 6. The CDR3 reads CATSDLGTSTYNEQFF. The CDR3 region has the DNA TGTGCCACCAGTGACCTGGGGACTAGTACCTACAATGAGCAGTTCTTC.

This chain uses TRBV7-3 with TRBJ1-2; unclear D gene. V was shortened by 2 bases and J by 5 bases, with 15 bases between the two germline ends. From germline, CDR1 is SGHTA and CDR2 FQGTGA. The CDR3 contains 15 residues. The CDR3 reads CASSLEAAPRYGYTF. The CDR3 coding sequence is TGTGCCAGCAGCTTAGAGGCTGCTCCTCGGTATGGCTACACCTTC.

This clonotype was recorded at least ten times. The rearrangement links TRBV20-1 to TRBJ2-3, with TRBD2 identical over 10 bases. CDR3 length: 15 amino acids. The trim removed 3 bases at V and 2 bases at J, leaving 5 bases unmatched. Germline V gives CDR1 DFQATT, CDR2 SNEGSKA (reference sequence). The CDR3 protein is CSARWSGRVTDTQYF. The CDR3 bases are TGCAGTGCTAGGTGGAGCGGGAGGGTCACAGATACGCAGTATTTT.

This clonotype was picked up many times. The chain is built from TRBV28 and TRBJ1-2; D call uncertain. The V and J ends lost 3 bases and 5 bases respectively, with 13 bases between them. Germline loops: CDR1 MDHEN, CDR2 SYDVKM. The CDR3 has 14 residues. The CDR3 spells CASSFRQGRYGYTF. The CDR3 DNA reads TGTGCCAGCAGTTTCCGACAAGGACGGTATGGCTACACCTTC.

This clonotype appeared many times. This chain connects TRBV7-9 to TRBJ2-2; a weak D match, TRBD1 (6 bases). The CDR3 covers 17 residues. Germline V gene data show CDR1 as SEHNR and CDR2 as FQNEAQ (reference sequence). V was pared by 2 bases and J by 3 bases, with 16 bases between. The CDR3 reads CASSLRRRQVYTGELFF. CDR3 nucleotide sequence: TGTGCCAGCAGCTTAAGGAGACGACAGGTTTACACCGGGGAGCTGTTTTTT.

This clonotype has at least ten counts. This rearrangement joins TRBV10-3 to TRBJ2-2, with D possibly TRBD1 on 6 matching bases. Germline V CDR1 and CDR2: ENHRY, SYGVKD. Trimming shortened V by 6 bases and J by 3 bases, and 14 bases separated the two germline ends. The CDR3 extends over 15 amino acids. The CDR3: CAIRATGWDTGELFF. DNA of the CDR3: TGTGCCATCAGGGCAACAGGGTGGGACACCGGGGAGCTGTTTTTT.

This clonotype has at least ten counts. The chain links TRBV7-2 to TRBJ2-7; 13 bases agree with TRBD2. The CDR3 is made up of 16 amino acids. The trim removed 5 bases at V and 5 bases at J, leaving 9 bases unmatched. The V gene's germline CDR1 is SGHTA and CDR2 FQGNSA. The CDR3 sequence is CASSPQLAGGNHEQYF. The CDR3 DNA is TGTGCCAGCAGCCCGCAACTAGCGGGAGGGAACCACGAGCAGTACTTC.

This clonotype was found many times. The chain uses TRBV6-2 or TRBV6-3 and TRBJ2-1, with 7 positions matching TRBD2. With V trimmed by 4 bases and J by 1 base, 19 bases remained unmatched. CDR1 is MNHEY and CDR2 is SVGEGT in the germline V gene. The length of the CDR3 is 20 residues. The CDR3 here is CASSSRVPSGPVFSYNEQFF. The DNA for the CDR3 is TGTGCCAGCAGTTCGAGGGTGCCTAGCGGCCCAGTATTTTCCTACAATGAGCAGTTCTTC.

This clonotype was seen a handful of times. V and J are TRBV7-9 and TRBJ1-4, with D uncertain. This CDR3 spans 14 amino acids. The germline CDR1 and CDR2 sequences are SEHNR and FQNEAQ (reference sequence). V dropped 5 bases and J dropped 8 bases, with 15 bases sitting between them. For the CDR3, the DNA is TGTGCCAGCAGCCCGGACCCTGAACGGGAAAAACTGTTTTTT. Amino acid sequence: CASSPDPEREKLFF.

The chain joins TRBV7-2 to TRBJ2-7; the D call may be TRBD1 or TRBD2 (7 bases each). In germline, CDR1 is SGHTA, CDR2 FQGNSA. The V end was cut by 5 bases, the J end by 6 bases, with 20 bases between. The CDR3 contains 15 residues. CDR3 in DNA: TGTGCCAGCAGCCTAACCCCAGGGGGGGCGGTCGAGCAGTACTTC. This encodes CASSLTPGGAVEQYF.

The chain joins TRBV5-1 to TRBJ2-2; 8 bases line up with TRBD2. CDR3 length: 15 residues. V was pared by 4 bases and J by 4 bases, with 6 bases of the junction left unmatched. Germline V gene lookup returns CDR1 SGHRS and CDR2 YFSETQ. CDR3 in DNA: TGCGCCAGCAGCCCAGCGGGGGCTGGCACCGGGGAGCTGTTTTTT. Protein product: CASSPAGAGTGELFF.

This clonotype was detected ten times or more. The rearrangement links TRBV3-2 to TRBJ1-5; the table's D call TRBD1 went unverified against the DNA. TRBV3-2 is a recognized pseudogene. CDR3 size: 16 residues. In DNA form, the CDR3 reads TGTGCCAGCAGCCCGTGGGCGGGGGCCCCCAATCAGCCCCAGCATTTT. Translating gives CASSPWAGAPNQPQHF.

The chain joins TRBV5-1 to TRBJ1-2; D is unresolved. The V and J ends lost 1 base and 4 bases respectively, with 17 bases between them. Germline loops: CDR1 SGHRS, CDR2 YFSETQ. The CDR3 loop spans 16 amino acids. CDR3 DNA sequence: TGCGCCAGCAGCTTGAGCCAGTCGGGAAACCGCTATGGCTACACCTTC. Amino acids: CASSLSQSGNRYGYTF.

This clonotype was observed at least ten times. V usage is TRBV5-6 and J usage is TRBJ2-1, with 12 bases that match TRBD2. The CDR3 sequence is 17 residues long. CDR1 is SGHDT, CDR2 YYEEEE, per germline. J was trimmed by 4 bases and V by 0 bases; bases with no gene match: 5. As DNA, the CDR3 is TGTGCCAGCAGCTTGGGGGGACTAGCGGGCGATTACAATGAGCAGTTCTTC. Encoded protein: CASSLGGLAGDYNEQFF.